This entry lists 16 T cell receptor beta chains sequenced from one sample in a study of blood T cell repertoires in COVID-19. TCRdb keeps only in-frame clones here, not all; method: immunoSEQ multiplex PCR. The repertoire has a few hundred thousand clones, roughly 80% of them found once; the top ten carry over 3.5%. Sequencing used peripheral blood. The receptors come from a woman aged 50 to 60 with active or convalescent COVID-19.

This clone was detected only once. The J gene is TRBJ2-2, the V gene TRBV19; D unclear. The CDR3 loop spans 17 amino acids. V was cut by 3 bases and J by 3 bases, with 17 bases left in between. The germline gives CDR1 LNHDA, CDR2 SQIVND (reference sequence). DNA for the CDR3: TGTGCCAGTAGTATTAGCAAGTCTCCCCGGGACACCGGGGAGCTGTTTTTT. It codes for CASSISKSPRDTGELFF.

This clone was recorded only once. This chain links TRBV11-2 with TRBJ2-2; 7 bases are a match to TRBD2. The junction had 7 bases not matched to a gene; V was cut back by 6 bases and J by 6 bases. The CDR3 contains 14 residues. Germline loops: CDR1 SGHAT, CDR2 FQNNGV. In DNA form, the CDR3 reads TGTGCCAGCAGTGGGACTATCATCCCCGGGGAGCTGTTTTTT. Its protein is CASSGTIIPGELFF.

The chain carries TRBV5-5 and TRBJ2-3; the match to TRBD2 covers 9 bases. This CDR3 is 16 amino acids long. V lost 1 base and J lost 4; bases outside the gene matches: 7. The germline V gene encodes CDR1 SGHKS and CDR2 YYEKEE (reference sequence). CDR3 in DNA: TGTGCCAGCAGCTTGATCCTAGCGGGACTGCCAGATACGCAGTATTTT. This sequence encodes CASSLILAGLPDTQYF. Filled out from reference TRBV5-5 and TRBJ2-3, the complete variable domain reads DAGVTQSPTHLIKTRGQQVTLRCSPISGHKSVSWYQQVLGQGPQFIFQYYEKEERGRGNFPDRFSARQFPNYSSELNVNALLLGDSALYLCASSLILAGLPDTQYFGPGTRLTVL.

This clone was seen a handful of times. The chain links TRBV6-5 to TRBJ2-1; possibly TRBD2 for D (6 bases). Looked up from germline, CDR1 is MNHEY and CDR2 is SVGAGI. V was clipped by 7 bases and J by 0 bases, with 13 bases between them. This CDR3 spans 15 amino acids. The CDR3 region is CASKTGTLSYNEQFF. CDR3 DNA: TGTGCCAGCAAGACGGGGACTCTCTCCTACAATGAGCAGTTCTTC.

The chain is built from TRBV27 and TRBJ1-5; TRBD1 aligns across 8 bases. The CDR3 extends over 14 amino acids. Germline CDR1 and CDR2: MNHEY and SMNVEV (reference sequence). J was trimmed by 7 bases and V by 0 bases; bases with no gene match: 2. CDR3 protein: CASSLSRGRQPQHF. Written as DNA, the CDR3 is TGTGCCAGCAGTTTATCCAGGGGGCGGCAGCCCCAGCATTTT.

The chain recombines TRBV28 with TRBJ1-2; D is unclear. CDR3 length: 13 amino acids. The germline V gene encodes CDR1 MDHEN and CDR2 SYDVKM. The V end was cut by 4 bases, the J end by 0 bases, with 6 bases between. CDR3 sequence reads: CASSSQSNYGYTF. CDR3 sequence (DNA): TGTGCCAGCAGTTCCCAATCTAACTATGGCTACACCTTC.

The CDR3: CASSPGGGPGDEQYF. CDR3 DNA: TGTGCCAGCTCACCAGGGGGGGGCCCTGGCGACGAGCAGTACTTC. The chain couples TRBV18 to TRBJ2-7, with D maybe TRBD2 (7 bases). V lost 2 bases, J lost 5 bases, and 16 bases lay in between. The CDR3 length is 15 residues. Per the germline V gene, CDR1 is KGHSH and CDR2 is LQKENI.

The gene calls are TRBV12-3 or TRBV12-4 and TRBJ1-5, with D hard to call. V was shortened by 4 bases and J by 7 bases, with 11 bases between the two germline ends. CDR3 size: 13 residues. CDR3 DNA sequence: TGTGCCAGCAGTTCGGGGTCCGGGCAGCCCCAGCATTTT. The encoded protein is CASSSGSGQPQHF.

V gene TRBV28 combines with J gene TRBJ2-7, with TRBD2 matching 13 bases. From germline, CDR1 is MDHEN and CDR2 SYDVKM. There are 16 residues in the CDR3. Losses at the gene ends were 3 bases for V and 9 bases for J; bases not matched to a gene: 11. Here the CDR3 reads CASSFGGTSGTMGQYF. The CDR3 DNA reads TGTGCCAGCAGTTTCGGCGGGACTAGCGGGACGATGGGGCAGTACTTC.

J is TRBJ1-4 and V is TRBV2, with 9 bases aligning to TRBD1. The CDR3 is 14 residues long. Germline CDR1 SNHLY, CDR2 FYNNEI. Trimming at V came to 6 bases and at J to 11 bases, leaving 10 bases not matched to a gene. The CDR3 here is CASRGEQGASKLFF. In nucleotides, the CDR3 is TGTGCCAGCAGGGGTGAACAGGGGGCGTCTAAACTGTTTTTT.

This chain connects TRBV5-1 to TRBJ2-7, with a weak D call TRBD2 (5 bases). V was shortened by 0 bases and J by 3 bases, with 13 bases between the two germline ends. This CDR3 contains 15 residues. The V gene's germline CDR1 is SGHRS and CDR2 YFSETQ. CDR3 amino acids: CASSLDTQRRYEQYF. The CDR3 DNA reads TGCGCCAGCAGCTTGGACACTCAGCGGCGCTACGAGCAGTACTTC.

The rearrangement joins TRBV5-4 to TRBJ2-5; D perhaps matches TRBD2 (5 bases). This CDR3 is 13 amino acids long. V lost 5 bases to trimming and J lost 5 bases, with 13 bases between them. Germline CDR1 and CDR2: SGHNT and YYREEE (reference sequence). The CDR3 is CASSKRGGETQYF. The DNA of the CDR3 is TGTGCCAGCAGTAAGCGCGGCGGGGAGACCCAGTACTTC. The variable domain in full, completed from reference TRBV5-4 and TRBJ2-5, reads ETGVTQSPTHLIKTRGQQVTLRCSSQSGHNTVSWYQQALGQGPQFIFQYYREEENGRGNFPPRFSGLQFPNYSSELNVNALELDDSALYLCASSKRGGETQYFGPGTRLLVL.

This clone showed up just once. The CDR3 coding sequence is TGTGCCAGCAGACTCACTCTAGCGGGTGAGCAGTTCTTC. Protein: CASRLTLAGEQFF. V usage is TRBV3-1 (or the pseudogene TRBV3-2) and J usage is TRBJ2-1, with 8 positions matching TRBD2. Germline values: CDR1 LGHDT, CDR2 YNNKEL (reference sequence). The CDR3 covers 13 residues. V gave up 6 bases and J gave up 9 bases; unmatched junction bases: 7.

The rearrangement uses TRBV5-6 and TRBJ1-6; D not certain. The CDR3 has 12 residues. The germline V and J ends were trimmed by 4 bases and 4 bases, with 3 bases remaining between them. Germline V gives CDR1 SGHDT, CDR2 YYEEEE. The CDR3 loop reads CASSLYNSPLHF. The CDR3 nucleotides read TGTGCCAGCAGCCTTTATAATTCACCCCTCCACTTT.

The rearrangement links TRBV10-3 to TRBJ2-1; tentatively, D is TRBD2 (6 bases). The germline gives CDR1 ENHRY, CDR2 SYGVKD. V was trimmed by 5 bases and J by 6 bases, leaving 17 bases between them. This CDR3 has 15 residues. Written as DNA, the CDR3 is TGTGCCATCAGTAACCCCGGGACTCCCGGCAATGAGCAGTTCTTC. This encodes CAISNPGTPGNEQFF.

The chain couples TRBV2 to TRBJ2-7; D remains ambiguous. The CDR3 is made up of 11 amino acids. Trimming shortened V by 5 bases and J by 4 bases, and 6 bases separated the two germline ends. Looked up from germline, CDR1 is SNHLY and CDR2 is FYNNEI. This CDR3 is CASSPVYEQYF. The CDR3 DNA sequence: TGTGCCAGCAGTCCTGTGTACGAGCAGTACTTC.